This TCR beta chain was identified in a study of monozygotic twins with inflammatory bowel disease. TCRdb reprocessed the 5' RACE reads, with one entry per CDR3 protein and no DNA. This sample's clone table lists over 350,000 distinct CDR3 sequences. The CDR3 totals 15 residues. CDR1 and CDR2 (germline): LGHNA, YSLEER. The sequencing input was blood. The TCR sequence derives from a human donor with ulcerative colitis or Crohn's disease, or a healthy co-twin of an affected twin (not recorded which). The chain joins TRBV4-3 to TRBJ2-7. The CDR3 reads CASSQVLDRSYEQYF.